The 27 T cell receptor beta chains listed next were all sequenced from one sample in a study of siplizumab effects on memory and regulatory T cells. The assay was immunoSEQ multiplex PCR, and TCRdb's table has in-frame clones only and misses some. The sample holds 95,000 to 100,000 clones, 80% to 95% seen once. Sequencing was performed on non-Treg CD4+ T cells sorted from blood. These receptors came from a human donor in good health.

The J gene is TRBJ2-3, the V gene TRBV30; 8 bases are shared with TRBD2. Trimming at V came to 3 bases and at J to 6 bases, leaving 8 bases not matched to a gene. Germline CDR1 reads GTSNPN; CDR2 reads SVGIG (reference sequence). This CDR3 spans 14 amino acids. CDR3 protein: CAWSRAGAGDTQYF. The CDR3 nucleotides read TGTGCCTGGAGCCGAGCGGGAGCGGGGGATACGCAGTATTTT.

The CDR3 DNA is TGTGCCTGGAGTGTAGGACGGACCTTCTATGGCTACACCTTC. Protein product: CAWSVGRTFYGYTF. The chain employs TRBV30 and TRBJ1-2, with D hard to call. With 0 bases removed from V and 4 bases from J, the gap between germline ends came to 12 bases. This CDR3 spans 14 amino acids. CDR1 and CDR2 from the germline V gene are GTSNPN and SVGIG (reference sequence).

This clone was detected only once. V usage is TRBV19 and J usage is TRBJ2-3; 7 bases fit TRBD2. The CDR3 has 15 residues. Germline assignment: CDR1 LNHDA and CDR2 SQIVND (reference sequence). Trimming removed 6 bases from V and 2 bases from J; junction bases left unmatched: 8. The CDR3 DNA reads as TGTGCCAGTAGCGCGACGGCGGGGGTCACAGATACGCAGTATTTT. This translates into CASSATAGVTDTQYF.

The V gene is TRBV2, the J gene TRBJ2-7, with D maybe TRBD2 (5 bases). The CDR3 consists of 16 residues. The germline V and J ends were trimmed by 6 bases and 0 bases, with 18 bases remaining between them. Germline V gives CDR1 SNHLY, CDR2 FYNNEI. In DNA, the CDR3 is TGTGCCAGCAGACCCGCATGGACTGCCAGCTCCTACGAGCAGTACTTC. Translating it yields CASRPAWTASSYEQYF.

The chain recombines TRBV5-6 with TRBJ2-1; D not certain. Germline CDR1 and CDR2: SGHDT and YYEEEE. The V end was cut by 3 bases, the J end by 7 bases, with 8 bases between. The CDR3 covers 12 residues. CDR3 sequence (DNA): TGTGCCAGCAGCTATAGAGCAAATGAGCAGTTCTTC. The encoded protein is CASSYRANEQFF. The complete variable domain, with remaining parts taken from reference TRBV5-6 and TRBJ2-1, reads DAGVTQSPTHLIKTRGQQVTLRCSPKSGHDTVSWYQQALGQGPQFIFQYYEEEERQRGNFPDRFSGHQFPNYSSELNVNALLLGDSALYLCASSYRANEQFFGPGTRLTVL.

The chain has TRBV11-2 and TRBJ2-5; D not resolved. The germline CDR1 and CDR2 sequences are SGHAT and FQNNGV. V was pared by 4 bases and J by 5 bases, with 11 bases between. CDR3 size: 13 residues. CDR3 sequence reads: CASSYTHGETQYF. The CDR3 nucleotides are TGTGCCAGCAGCTACACTCACGGTGAGACCCAGTACTTC.

This chain uses TRBV5-4 with TRBJ2-3; 11 bases map to TRBD2. V lost 0 bases to trimming and J lost 4 bases; unmatched junction nucleotides: 4. The CDR3 consists of 16 residues. Germline V gives CDR1 SGHNT, CDR2 YYREEE (reference sequence). The CDR3 loop reads CASSLDSSGRADTQYF. The CDR3 DNA follows: TGTGCCAGCAGCTTGGATAGTAGCGGGAGGGCAGATACGCAGTATTTT.

The rearrangement uses TRBV25-1 and TRBJ2-3, with 7 nucleotides matching TRBD2. This CDR3 is built from 14 residues. The germline gives CDR1 MGHDK, CDR2 SYGVNS. The V segment lost 3 bases and the J segment 6 bases; nucleotides outside the gene matches: 6. The CDR3 nucleotides read TGTGCCAGCAGTGAGCGAGCGGGAACCGATACGCAGTATTTT. Its translation is CASSERAGTDTQYF.

This clone appeared once. The rearrangement links TRBV2 to TRBJ1-2; the D gene is possibly TRBD1 (5 bases). V shed 3 bases and J shed 3 bases, with 14 bases lying between them. The CDR3 runs to 15 residues. CDR1 is SNHLY and CDR2 is FYNNEI in the germline V gene. In nucleotides, the CDR3 is TGTGCCAGCAGTGAGCCCTGGGGCAGCCACTATGGCTACACCTTC. It specifies CASSEPWGSHYGYTF.

This chain joins TRBV27 and TRBJ2-3, with 10 bases aligning to TRBD2. The germline V gene has CDR1 MNHEY and CDR2 SMNVEV (reference sequence). The CDR3 contains 15 residues. The V segment lost 6 bases and the J segment 2 bases; nucleotides outside the gene matches: 5. DNA of the CDR3: TGTGCCAGCAGACCCGGGACTAGCGCCACAGATACGCAGTATTTT. Translating it yields CASRPGTSATDTQYF.

The V and J genes are TRBV11-2 and TRBJ2-1; D tentatively reads TRBD1 or TRBD2 (5 bases each). The germline V gene has CDR1 SGHAT and CDR2 FQNNGV. V lost 6 bases and J 4 bases, leaving 13 bases between the germline ends. The CDR3 sequence is 14 residues long. CDR3 residues: CASRSRDPYNEQFF. The CDR3, as DNA: TGTGCCAGCAGGAGCCGGGACCCTTACAATGAGCAGTTCTTC.

The V and J genes are TRBV28 and TRBJ2-7, with D maybe TRBD1 (6 bases). This CDR3 region has 15 residues. Germline V gene sequence: CDR1 MDHEN, CDR2 SYDVKM. V lost 6 bases to trimming and J lost 5 bases, with 20 bases between them. Here the CDR3 reads CASRESGGPIHEQYF. The CDR3 bases are TGTGCCAGCAGGGAATCTGGGGGCCCCATCCACGAGCAGTACTTC. The complete variable domain, with remaining parts taken from reference TRBV28 and TRBJ2-7, reads DVKVTQSSRYLVKRTGEKVFLECVQDMDHENMFWYRQDPGLGLRLIYFSYDVKMKEKGDIPEGYSVSREKKERFSLILESASTNQTSMYLCASRESGGPIHEQYFGPGTRLTVT.

This chain connects TRBV30 to TRBJ2-7, with D possibly being TRBD1 or TRBD2 (6 bases each). CDR1 and CDR2 (germline): GTSNPN, SVGIG (reference sequence). Trimming stripped 2 bases from V and 3 bases from J, with 11 bases between. This CDR3 region has 13 residues. The CDR3 DNA follows: TGTGCCTGGAGTAGGGGGGAAGACTACGAGCAGTACTTC. It yields the protein CAWSRGEDYEQYF.

The V gene is TRBV4-3, the J gene TRBJ2-3, with TRBD1 identical over 7 bases. Trimming took 1 base from V and 6 from J; bases not matched to a gene: 7. The germline CDR1 and CDR2 sequences are LGHNA and YSLEER. The CDR3 contains 15 residues. CDR3 amino acids: CASSQGGGAGDTQYF. The CDR3 nucleotides read TGCGCCAGCAGCCAAGGAGGGGGCGCTGGGGATACGCAGTATTTT.

This CDR3 is CASKGGAYEKLFF. The CDR3, as DNA: TGTGCCAGCAAGGGGGGGGCTTATGAAAAACTGTTTTTT. This chain uses TRBV2 with TRBJ1-4; TRBD1 is a possible D gene (6 bases). Trimming removed 7 bases at V and 6 bases at J, with 12 bases between. Looked up from germline, CDR1 is SNHLY and CDR2 is FYNNEI. This CDR3 comprises 13 residues.

This sequence joins TRBV7-2 and TRBJ2-1; possibly TRBD2 for D (5 bases). V was cut by 1 base and J by 0 bases, with 13 bases left in between. Looked up from germline, CDR1 is SGHTA and CDR2 is FQGNSA. The CDR3 runs to 17 residues. In nucleotides, the CDR3 is TGTGCCAGCAGCTTAGTTGTAGCGCCGAGCTCCTACAATGAGCAGTTCTTC. Protein: CASSLVVAPSSYNEQFF.

The V call is TRBV29-1, the J call TRBJ2-5; perhaps TRBD2 as D (5 bases). Trimming left V 6 bases short and J 1 base short, with 9 bases between. Germline lookup yields CDR1 SQVTM and CDR2 ANQGSEA. The CDR3 has 12 residues. CDR3 amino acids: CSVADFQETQYF. The DNA of the CDR3 is TGCAGCGTAGCGGACTTCCAAGAGACCCAGTACTTC. Full variable domain (missing parts from reference TRBV29-1 and TRBJ2-5): SAVISQKPSRDICQRGTSLTIQCQVDSQVTMMFWYRQQPGQSLTLIATANQGSEATYESGFVIDKFPISRPNLTFSTLTVSNMSPEDSSIYLCSVADFQETQYFGPGTRLLVL.

This rearrangement joins TRBV7-9 to TRBJ2-1; 7 nucleotides agree with TRBD2. The CDR3 is 16 amino acids. Germline-derived CDR1 and CDR2 are SEHNR and FQNEAQ (reference sequence). The V gene end was trimmed by 1 base and the J gene end by 4 bases; junction bases not matched to a gene: 7. The CDR3 nucleotides are TGTGCCAGCAGCTTAGTGGGGGGAGGGCCTTACAATGAGCAGTTCTTC. As protein: CASSLVGGGPYNEQFF.

The rearrangement uses TRBV9 and TRBJ2-7; 10 bases match TRBD1. The V segment lost 3 bases and the J segment 3 bases; nucleotides outside the gene matches: 3. The CDR3 sequence is 14 residues long. CDR1 is SGDLS, CDR2 YYNGEE, per germline. CDR3 DNA sequence: TGTGCCAGCAGCGGGGGACAGGGGTTCTACGAGCAGTACTTC. This translates into CASSGGQGFYEQYF.

The chain uses TRBV4-1 and TRBJ2-1; D unresolved. Trimming left V 6 bases short and J 1 base short, with 10 bases between. Germline values: CDR1 MGHRA, CDR2 YSYEKL. There are 14 residues in the CDR3. CDR3 protein: CASRQPGSYNEQFF. CDR3 sequence (DNA): TGCGCCAGCAGACAACCGGGTTCCTACAATGAGCAGTTCTTC.

This clone showed up just once. This chain joins TRBV30 and TRBJ1-5, with no clear D. This CDR3 region has 13 residues. Germline CDR1 GTSNPN, CDR2 SVGIG (reference sequence). The V and J ends lost 5 bases and 1 base respectively, with 9 bases between them. In nucleotides, the CDR3 is TGTGCCTGGGGCCTTGGCAGCAATCAGCCCCAGCATTTT. Amino acid sequence: CAWGLGSNQPQHF.

The genes are TRBV15 and TRBJ2-1; 10 bases are a match to TRBD2. V gave up 0 bases and J gave up 10 bases; unmatched junction bases: 9. The CDR3 length is 16 residues. The germline V gene encodes CDR1 LNHNV and CDR2 YYDKDF (reference sequence). The CDR3 DNA is TGTGCCACCAGCAGAGAACCAGCGGGAGGGCCGTGGGAGCAGTTCTTC. Amino acid sequence: CATSREPAGGPWEQFF. Based on the CDR3 plus reference TRBV15 and TRBJ2-1, the full variable domain is DAMVIQNPRYQVTQFGKPVTLSCSQTLNHNVMYWYQQKSSQAPKLLFHYYDKDFNNEADTPDNFQSRRPNTSFCFLDIRSPGLGDTAMYLCATSREPAGGPWEQFFGPGTRLTVL.

The chain has TRBV29-1 and TRBJ2-2; D is ambiguous. The V gene lost 2 bases and the J gene lost 0 bases, with 7 bases spanning the gap. This CDR3 contains 14 residues. From germline, CDR1 is SQVTM and CDR2 ANQGSEA. The CDR3 protein is CSVESFTNTGELFF. The CDR3 DNA reads as TGCAGCGTTGAAAGTTTTACGAACACCGGGGAGCTGTTTTTT.

V is TRBV28 and J is TRBJ1-2, with 7 bases aligning to TRBD1. This CDR3 has 12 amino acids. The trim removed 3 bases at V and 13 bases at J, leaving 8 bases unmatched. Per the germline V gene, CDR1 is MDHEN and CDR2 is SYDVKM. In DNA form, the CDR3 reads TGTGCCAGCAGTTTTCTGCAGGGGGACTGCACCTTC. It specifies CASSFLQGDCTF.

The genes are TRBV7-9 and TRBJ2-7, with D perhaps being TRBD1 or TRBD2 (5 bases each). Trimming left V 4 bases short and J 1 base short, with 11 bases between. CDR3 length: 14 residues. Per the germline V gene, CDR1 is SEHNR and CDR2 is FQNEAQ (reference sequence). The DNA of the CDR3 is TGTGCCAGCAGCTCGGGACCCTTATCCTACGAGCAGTACTTC. As protein: CASSSGPLSYEQYF.

V is TRBV7-3 and J is TRBJ2-2; 7 positions agree with TRBD1. Trimming cost V 5 bases and J 7 bases; bases outside gene matches: 7. The CDR3 is 14 residues long. Germline V gives CDR1 SGHTA, CDR2 FQGTGA. CDR3 in amino acids: CASSIQGPGGELFF. CDR3 nucleotides: TGTGCCAGCAGCATACAGGGGCCCGGCGGGGAGCTGTTTTTT. The variable domain in full, with the rest retrieved from reference TRBV7-3 and TRBJ2-2, is GAGVSQTPSNKVTEKGKYVELRCDPISGHTALYWYRQSLGQGPEFLIYFQGTGAADDSGLPNDRFFAVRPEGSVSTLKIQRTERGDSAVYLCASSIQGPGGELFFGEGSRLTVL.

The chain combines TRBV30 with TRBJ1-2; 7 bases align to TRBD1. This CDR3 contains 13 residues. CDR1 is GTSNPN and CDR2 is SVGIG in the germline V gene (reference sequence). The junction had 7 bases not matched to a gene; V was cut back by 7 bases and J by 2 bases. The CDR3 bases are TGTGCCTTAGACAGGGAGTCGAACTATGGCTACACCTTC. Protein sequence: CALDRESNYGYTF.